This entry describes one T cell receptor (beta chain). Its antigen is unknown. The protocol was immunoSEQ multiplex PCR, while the TCRdb copy is restricted to in-frame clones and leaves out a portion. The data hold 5,500 to 6,000 clones, with approximately 86% observed a single time. The V end lost 0 bases, the J end lost 4 bases, and 5 bases lay between the germline ends. Germline V gene lookup returns CDR1 SGHDT and CDR2 YYEEEE. This CDR3 has 13 amino acids. These data come from a study of STAT3 mutations in large granular lymphocyte leukemia. The wider study: Over half of T-LGLL patients had one or more immunosuppressive regimens. Study-wide points: Every T-LGLL patient had at least one immunodominant TCRbeta clonotype.

The specimen was PBMCs. The chain uses TRBV5-6 and TRBJ2-1; D call uncertain. This receptor was obtained from a human donor with T large granular lymphocyte leukemia. Some clones in this sample may be carry-over from other donors' samples. This CDR3 is CASSLESYNEQFF. In nucleotides, the CDR3 is TGTGCCAGCAGCTTGGAATCGTACAATGAGCAGTTCTTC. The variable domain in full, with the rest retrieved from reference TRBV5-6 and TRBJ2-1, is DAGVTQSPTHLIKTRGQQVTLRCSPKSGHDTVSWYQQALGQGPQFIFQYYEEEERQRGNFPDRFSGHQFPNYSSELNVNALLLGDSALYLCASSLESYNEQFFGPGTRLTVL.